A selection of T cell receptor beta chains follows, all from one sample in a study of blood T cell repertoires in COVID-19. Data came from immunoSEQ multiplex PCR; TCRdb stores just in-frame clones and leaves some out. The sample contains 80,000 or so clones, more than 70% of which appear only once. The sequencing sample was made of peripheral blood. The receptors come from a man aged 45-65 years with acute or convalescent COVID-19. Each CDR3 is given with its conserved first and last residue. The D gene is left open where the match is weak. The listing skips clone size in some rows; elsewhere it reads once, few, many or a size class.

TRBV6-6	once	TRBJ2-1	TRBD1	TGTGCCAGCAGTTACTTGACAGGGGGGAATGAGCAGTTCTTC	CASSYLTGGNEQFF
TRBV4-1	-	TRBJ1-3	-	TGCGCCAGCAGCTTTGCCCGGGAGCTAGGAAACACCATATATTTT	CASSFARELGNTIYF
TRBV7-2	once	TRBJ2-3	TRBD1	TGTGCCAGCACCTCGGACAGGGTCACAGATACGCAGTATTTT	CASTSDRVTDTQYF
TRBV12-3/TRBV12-4	-	TRBJ1-2	TRBD1	TGTGCCAGCAGTTTAAGGACAGGGGATGGCTACACCTTC	CASSLRTGDGYTF
TRBV5-1	few	TRBJ2-4	-	TGCGCCAGCAGCCTTGGGGGCACAGATAACATTCAGTACTTC	CASSLGGTDNIQYF
TRBV5-1	-	TRBJ1-2	TRBD1	TGCGCCAGCAGCCCCCAGGGGGCGCTTGGAGATGGCTACACCTTC	CASSPQGALGDGYTF
TRBV30	once	TRBJ1-6	-	TGTGCCTGGAGTGGACCTGTGGGGGGAGGGAATTCACCCCTCCACTTT	CAWSGPVGGGNSPLHF
TRBV5-4	-	TRBJ1-2	TRBD1	TGTGCCAGCAGCACAGTTTCAAGCCGGGACAGGGGTGGCTACACCTTC	CASSTVSSRDRGGYTF
TRBV19	-	TRBJ1-2	-	TGTGCCAGTATCGGGGACAATGTTAACTATGGCTACACCTTC	CASIGDNVNYGYTF
TRBV27	-	TRBJ2-7	TRBD2	TGTGCCAGTCGATCTTGGGGACTAGCGGGAGTAGGGTCCTACGAGCAGTACTTC	CASRSWGLAGVGSYEQYF
TRBV4-3	-	TRBJ2-1	TRBD2	TGCGCCAGCAGCCAAGATCTTGCGGGGGGGGACAATGAGCAGTTCTTC	CASSQDLAGGDNEQFF
TRBV20-1	few	TRBJ2-1	TRBD2	TGCAGTGCTAGTTATCGCGGGGGGGAAGACGGAGAGCAGTTCTTC	CSASYRGGEDGEQFF
TRBV19	-	TRBJ1-4	TRBD1	TGTGCCAGTAGTCCTCGGGACAGTGGAAGTGAAAAACTGTTTTTT	CASSPRDSGSEKLFF
TRBV6-1	-	TRBJ1-2	-	TGTGCCAGCAGTGAGCTTTCGGTCTATGGCTACACCTTC	CASSELSVYGYTF
TRBV24-1	-	TRBJ1-5	-	TGTGCCACCAGTGATTTGAACAATTTGCGGAATCAGCCCCAGCATTTT	CATSDLNNLRNQPQHF
TRBV19	-	TRBJ2-5	TRBD2	TGTGCCACCCAGGCTAGCGGGGGGGCCGGGGAGACCCAGTACTTC	CATQASGGAGETQYF
TRBV27	-	TRBJ1-1	-	TGTGCCAGCAGTTTGACAGGTATGAACACTGAAGCTTTCTTT	CASSLTGMNTEAFF
TRBV5-5	-	TRBJ1-6	-	TGTGCCAGCAGCGCAGAGGGACACATCTATAATTCACCCCTCCACTTT	CASSAEGHIYNSPLHF
TRBV4-1	-	TRBJ2-1	-	TGCGCCAGCAGCCAAGATCTCGCGTCTCGGCAGGATGAGCAGTTCTTC	CASSQDLASRQDEQFF
TRBV7-2	-	TRBJ2-5	TRBD2	TGTGCCAGCAGCCTCTCTCCGGGAGGACAAGAGACCCAGTACTTC	CASSLSPGGQETQYF
TRBV11-3	-	TRBJ2-2	-	TGTGCCAGCAGCCCGGCGGGGCAAACGAACACCGGGGAGCTGTTTTTT	CASSPAGQTNTGELFF
TRBV21-1	-	TRBJ1-1	-	TGTGCCAGCAGCAAAGCGAGCGGGGGAGAGAACACTGAAGCTTTCTTT	CASSKASGGENTEAFF
TRBV2	-	TRBJ2-2	-	TGTGCCAGCGTACCGATGGCAGACACCGGGGAGCTGTTTTTT	CASVPMADTGELFF
TRBV7-9	-	TRBJ2-5	TRBD1	TGTGCCAGCAGCTGGGGGACAGGGCAAGAGACCCAGTACTTC	CASSWGTGQETQYF
TRBV7-9	-	TRBJ2-5	TRBD1	TGTGCCAGCAGCCCGACAGGGGAGGATCAAGAGACCCAGTACTTC	CASSPTGEDQETQYF
TRBV9	-	TRBJ1-2	-	TGTGCCAGCAGCGTAGGCAGAACTAACTATGGCTACACCTTC	CASSVGRTNYGYTF
TRBV30	-	TRBJ1-3	TRBD1	TGTGCCTGGAGTGTACCTTGGGGACAGGGCCTCTCTGGAAACACCATATATTTT	CAWSVPWGQGLSGNTIYF
TRBV9	-	TRBJ2-2	-	TGTGCCAGCAGCGGACCCCCAGGGACACCCGTTAACACCGGGGAGCTGTTTTTT	CASSGPPGTPVNTGELFF
TRBV9	-	TRBJ1-2	-	TGTGCCAGCAGCGTCGGGGTGGGAAGAAAGGACTATGGCTACACCTTC	CASSVGVGRKDYGYTF
TRBV18	-	TRBJ1-2	-	TGTGCCAGCTCACCATTGGGGGGAGAGAGTGGCTACACCTTC	CASSPLGGESGYTF
TRBV24-1	-	TRBJ2-1	TRBD2	TGTGCCACCAGTGATTCCGGGACTAGCATCCACAATGAGCAGTTCTTC	CATSDSGTSIHNEQFF
TRBV5-1	-	TRBJ1-3	TRBD1	TGCGCCAGCAGCCCCCGGACAGGGGGTGGAAACACCATATATTTT	CASSPRTGGGNTIYF
TRBV11-2	-	TRBJ1-1	TRBD1	TGTGCCAGCAGTCAAGACAGGGGCACTGAAGCTTTCTTT	CASSQDRGTEAFF
TRBV7-2	-	TRBJ1-5	-	TGTGCCAGCAGCTTAGCAGCGAATCAGCCCCAGCATTTT	CASSLAANQPQHF
TRBV5-1	-	TRBJ1-1	-	TGCGCCAGCAACTCGCAGGGAGGGACTGAAGCTTTCTTT	CASNSQGGTEAFF
TRBV5-1	-	TRBJ2-7	-	TGCGCCAGCAAGGTAAGTTTGACTACCATTTACGAGCAGTACTTC	CASKVSLTTIYEQYF
TRBV6-5	few	TRBJ1-2	TRBD1	TGTGCCAGCAGTCCACAGGGGCGAGCTAACTATGGCTACACCTTC	CASSPQGRANYGYTF
TRBV5-6	-	TRBJ2-2	TRBD1	TGTGCCAGCAGCTTGGGACAGGGTGACACCGGGGAGCTGTTTTTT	CASSLGQGDTGELFF
TRBV7-8	-	TRBJ2-2	TRBD2	TGTGCCAGCAGGGACATAAGACTAGCGGGAGCCGGGGAGCTGTTTTTT	CASRDIRLAGAGELFF
TRBV4-1	once	TRBJ2-2	TRBD2	TGCGCCAGCAGCCGCCAACCGGGACTAGCGGGAGGAGGCGGGGAGCTGTTTTTT	CASSRQPGLAGGGGELFF
TRBV7-9	-	TRBJ2-1	-	TGTGCCAGCAGCGCCGGGGGGCTTTTTCTTTCTAGCTCCTACAATGAGCAGTTCTTC	CASSAGGLFLSSSYNEQFF
TRBV7-2	few	TRBJ1-2	-	TGTGCCAGCGAGCTATCAAATGTGAGGAGTGGCTACACCTTC	CASELSNVRSGYTF
TRBV2	-	TRBJ2-5	TRBD1	TGTGCCAGCAACTTACAGGGGGCGCGGGAGACCCAGTACTTC	CASNLQGARETQYF
TRBV5-6	-	TRBJ2-3	TRBD1	TGTGCCAGCAGCTCCGGACAGGCCACAGATACGCAGTATTTT	CASSSGQATDTQYF
TRBV28	-	TRBJ1-5	-	TGTGCCAGCAGTTTATACGGGGAACAGCCCCAGCATTTT	CASSLYGEQPQHF
TRBV7-9	-	TRBJ1-3	-	TGTGCCAGCAGCTTAGCGCTCGGTCTCTCTGGAAACACCATATATTTT	CASSLALGLSGNTIYF
TRBV2	-	TRBJ2-1	TRBD1	TGTGCCAGCAGCGGCGGGACAGGGACAAATGAGCAGTTCTTC	CASSGGTGTNEQFF
TRBV6-5	-	TRBJ1-1	TRBD1	TGTGCCAGCAGTTTCGGACAGGGCGTACTCACTGAAGCTTTCTTT	CASSFGQGVLTEAFF
TRBV5-1	-	TRBJ1-2	TRBD1	TGCGCCAGCAGCGGGGGACAGAGCTATGGCTACACCTTC	CASSGGQSYGYTF
TRBV7-3	-	TRBJ1-6	-	TGTGCCAGCAGCTTAAATGGGGGGGCTTCACCCCTCCACTTT	CASSLNGGASPLHF
TRBV19	-	TRBJ2-1	TRBD1	TGTGCCAGTAGCAGTGGACCTTACCGGGACAGGGGGTTAAATGAGCAGTTCTTC	CASSSGPYRDRGLNEQFF
TRBV15	-	TRBJ1-2	TRBD1	TGTGCCACCAGCAGGCCAGAGGACAGGGGAATTTCTAACTATGGCTACACCTTC	CATSRPEDRGISNYGYTF